Presented here are 15 T cell receptor beta chains from one specimen sequenced in a study of human T cells and chemical hapten exposure. Each CDR3 protein is one row after TCRdb ran MiXCR on the RACE reads. The sample carries 95,000 or so distinct CDR3 sequences, 11% recorded once. Time point in this sample: patch test 2, 6 weeks after DPC sensitization. Treatment meaning: therapeutic diphenylcyclopropenone sensitization with weekly scalp DPC. The sample in question was whole blood, obtained in connection with sensitization to the hapten diphenylcyclopropenone (DPC). All receptors derive from a middle-aged woman with alopecia areata. Some clones in this sample may be carry-over from other donors' samples.

The sample holds a few counts of this clonotype. The chain combines TRBV3-1 with TRBJ1-3, with D possibly matching TRBD1 (6 bases). The V and J ends lost 3 bases and 0 bases respectively, with 15 bases between them. The CDR3 loop spans 17 amino acids. Germline CDR1 LGHDT, CDR2 YNNKEL (reference sequence). The CDR3 is CASSQQGNPISGNTIYF. The CDR3 DNA is TGTGCCAGCAGCCAGCAGGGGAATCCCATCTCTGGAAACACCATATATTTT.

This clonotype turned up a few times. This chain links TRBV9 with TRBJ2-2; D gene uncertain. Per germline, CDR1 SGDLS and CDR2 YYNGEE. The CDR3 covers 12 residues. V gave up 5 bases and J gave up 2 bases, with 4 bases separating them. CDR3 amino acids: CASSVNTGELFF. The DNA of the CDR3 is TGTGCCAGCAGTGTAAACACCGGGGAGCTGTTTTTT.

A few counts support this clonotype. The chain recombines TRBV27 with TRBJ2-7; TRBD1 is a possible D gene (5 bases). The CDR3 is 14 amino acids. Per the germline V gene, CDR1 is MNHEY and CDR2 is SMNVEV (reference sequence). Trimming pared 0 bases from V and 6 bases from J, leaving 12 bases between. CDR3 DNA sequence: TGTGCCAGCAGTTTATCGACCAGGGTCGGCGAGCAGTACTTC. Translated, it gives CASSLSTRVGEQYF.

This clonotype was counted only a few times. The CDR3 region has the DNA TGTGCCAGCAGTTTATCCAGGGGGCGGTTGGACACTGAAGCTTTCTTT. Translating it yields CASSLSRGRLDTEAFF. The chain combines TRBV12-3 or TRBV12-4 with TRBJ1-1, with 8 bases identical to TRBD1. V was pared by 2 bases and J by 3 bases, with 8 bases of the junction left unmatched. This CDR3 has 16 amino acids.

This chain connects TRBV27 to TRBJ2-7; possibly TRBD1 or TRBD2 for D (5 bases each). The CDR3 contains 14 residues. Germline loops: CDR1 MNHEY, CDR2 SMNVEV (reference sequence). V shed 6 bases and J shed 2 bases, with 14 bases lying between them. As DNA, the CDR3 is TGTGCCAGCAGCCCCCGGGACGGCACCTACGAGCAGTACTTC. This encodes CASSPRDGTYEQYF.

This clonotype was found a few times. This sequence joins TRBV2 and TRBJ1-2; TRBD1 matches at 8 bases. The CDR3 runs to 15 residues. V was pared by 6 bases and J by 8 bases, with 14 bases of the junction left unmatched. CDR1 is SNHLY, CDR2 FYNNEI, per germline. The CDR3 sequence: CASSPTGASMQGYTF. Here the CDR3 DNA reads TGTGCCAGCAGCCCGACAGGGGCCTCGATGCAGGGCTACACCTTC.

This clonotype was observed a handful of times. The chain recombines TRBV14 with TRBJ2-3; no clear D. Germline-derived CDR1 and CDR2 are SGHDN and FVKESK. V lost 2 bases and J 2 bases, leaving 20 bases between the germline ends. The CDR3 sequence is 18 residues long. In nucleotides, the CDR3 is TGTGCCAGCAGCCAACCTAGGGCGAGCGCACGAGACACAGATACGCAGTATTTT. Encoded protein: CASSQPRASARDTDTQYF. Looking up the rest from reference TRBV14 and TRBJ2-3 gives the full variable domain: EAGVTQFPSHSVIEKGQTVTLRCDPISGHDNLYWYRRVMGKEIKFLLHFVKESKQDESGMPNNRFLAERTGGTYSTLKVQPAELEDSGVYFCASSQPRASARDTDTQYFGPGTRLTVL.

The CDR3 DNA reads TGTGCCAGCATATCCGGCACCCCAGTCGGTGAAAAACTGTTTTTT. Amino acid sequence: CASISGTPVGEKLFF. V usage is TRBV2 and J usage is TRBJ1-4; D unclear. Trimming stripped 7 bases from V and 7 bases from J, with 19 bases between. CDR1 and CDR2 from the germline V gene are SNHLY and FYNNEI. This CDR3 region has 15 residues. The full variable domain, rest sourced from reference TRBV2 and TRBJ1-4, is EPEVTQTPSHQVTQMGQEVILRCVPISNHLYFYWYRQILGQKVEFLVSFYNNEISEKSEIFDDQFSVERPDGSNFTLKIRSTKLEDSAMYFCASISGTPVGEKLFFGSGTQLSVL.

V is TRBV12-3 or TRBV12-4 and J is TRBJ1-1; D uncertain. CDR3 length equals 14 residues. The germline V and J ends were trimmed by 7 bases and 1 base, with 13 bases remaining between them. The CDR3 coding sequence is TGTGCCAGCACCCCGCTAGGGTGGAACACTGAAGCTTTCTTT. Encoded protein: CASTPLGWNTEAFF.

This chain links TRBV5-4 with TRBJ1-2, with D uncertain. The CDR3 contains 12 residues. The germline V gene encodes CDR1 SGHNT and CDR2 YYREEE (reference sequence). Between the trimmed V and J ends, which lost 1 base and 7 bases, there was a span of 8 bases. The CDR3 is CASSLLMGGYTF. As DNA, the CDR3 is TGTGCCAGCAGCTTGCTGATGGGTGGCTACACCTTC. The full variable domain, with the rest looked up from reference TRBV5-4 and TRBJ1-2, is ETGVTQSPTHLIKTRGQQVTLRCSSQSGHNTVSWYQQALGQGPQFIFQYYREEENGRGNFPPRFSGLQFPNYSSELNVNALELDDSALYLCASSLLMGGYTFGSGTRLTVV.

The rearrangement links TRBV5-6 to TRBJ1-2, with 9 nucleotides matching TRBD1. The CDR3 is 13 residues long. V shed 5 bases and J 8 bases; nucleotides not matched to a gene: 7. Germline V lookup: CDR1 SGHDT, CDR2 YYEEEE. The chain's CDR3 is CASSHRGLGGYTF. The CDR3 coding sequence is TGTGCCAGCAGTCACAGGGGGCTGGGCGGCTACACCTTC.

A few counts support this clonotype. The chain links TRBV4-3 to TRBJ2-5; perhaps TRBD2 as D (5 bases). Germline loops: CDR1 LGHNA, CDR2 YSLEER. This CDR3 comprises 14 residues. V was trimmed by 0 bases and J by 5 bases, leaving 10 bases between them. The CDR3 DNA reads TGCGCCAGCAGCCAAGAAGCGCGGAGGGAGACCCAGTACTTC. Encoded protein: CASSQEARRETQYF.

This clonotype was found a few times. The rearrangement uses TRBV5-4 and TRBJ1-6; no clear D gene. Per the germline V gene, CDR1 is SGHNT and CDR2 is YYREEE (reference sequence). V was shortened by 3 bases and J by 0 bases, with 13 bases between the two germline ends. This CDR3 contains 17 residues. This chain's CDR3 is CASSSQAGPSYNSPLHF. In DNA form, the CDR3 reads TGTGCCAGCAGCTCCCAGGCAGGCCCCTCCTATAATTCACCCCTCCACTTT.

The J gene is TRBJ1-2, the V gene TRBV30; D is uncertain. V was shortened by 0 bases and J by 0 bases, with 5 bases between the two germline ends. CDR3 length equals 13 residues. Looked up from germline, CDR1 is GTSNPN and CDR2 is SVGIG (reference sequence). The CDR3 region has the DNA TGTGCCTGGAGTGTAGGGCCTAACTATGGCTACACCTTC. This codes for CAWSVGPNYGYTF.

This clonotype was counted a few times. The chain recombines TRBV20-1 with TRBJ2-4; the D is unclear. This CDR3 has 13 amino acids. With 4 bases removed from V and 0 bases from J, the gap between germline ends came to 7 bases. The germline gives CDR1 DFQATT, CDR2 SNEGSKA (reference sequence). The CDR3 loop is CSATWVAKNIQYF. The CDR3 DNA follows: TGCAGTGCTACGTGGGTAGCCAAAAACATTCAGTACTTC.